Each of the 13 T cell receptor beta chains below was sequenced from the same sample in a study of T cells in Graves' hyperthyroidism and ophthalmopathy. Amplification yielded TCR beta CDR3 regions, with RNA transcripts as the source. The HTBI primer set was used in a first-round RT-PCR of the TCR CDR3. TCRdb itself ran the multiplex PCR reads through MiXCR, one entry per CDR3 protein. The repertoire holds hundreds of thousands of distinct CDR3 sequences, with roughly 14% as singletons. Sequenced sample: blood. The receptors derive from a woman aged 40 to 55 with Graves' ophthalmopathy.

In regard to this clonotype: Just one base apart from a much larger clone, this may be a read error. This chain connects TRBV6-1 to TRBJ2-7; 9 nucleotides match TRBD1. V shed 5 bases, J shed 2 bases, and the junction held 7 bases outside the gene matches. CDR3 size: 15 residues. Germline values: CDR1 MNHNS, CDR2 SASEGT. For the CDR3, the DNA is TGTGCCAGCAGTAGGCCGGGACAGGGACCCTACGAGCAGTACTTC. Translation gives CASSRPGQGPYEQYF.

The CDR3 DNA reads as TGTGCCAGTAGCTCCTATTACCAGGGAAGCTATGGCTACACCTTC. It codes for CASSSYYQGSYGYTF. V and J are TRBV19 and TRBJ1-2; D possibly corresponds to TRBD1 (5 bases). Trimming took off 6 bases at V and 4 bases at J, with 18 bases between the two ends. CDR1 and CDR2 from the germline V gene are LNHDA and SQIVND (reference sequence). The CDR3 contains 15 residues.

Regarding this clonotype: This may be a read error, as it is one base from a much larger clone. This chain links TRBV6-2 or TRBV6-3 with TRBJ1-6; D might be TRBD1 (6 bases). The CDR3 is made up of 14 amino acids. Germline CDR1 and CDR2: MNHEY and SVGEGT. For the CDR3, the DNA is TGTGCCAGCAACGTCCAGGGGATTAATTCACCCCCCCACTTT. Translated: CASNVQGINSPPHF.

This clonotype occurred many times. The chain couples TRBV19 to TRBJ2-1; TRBD2 agrees at 7 bases. This CDR3 is built from 16 residues. Germline V lookup: CDR1 LNHDA, CDR2 SQIVND (reference sequence). The ends lost 3 bases at V and 6 bases at J; junction bases unmatched: 11. CDR3: CASSISGGWASNEQFF. Written as DNA, the CDR3 is TGTGCCAGTAGTATCTCGGGGGGATGGGCCTCCAATGAGCAGTTCTTC.

There are many counts of this clonotype. CDR3 amino acids: CAWSVRAYEQYF. The DNA for the CDR3 is TGTGCCTGGAGTGTACGAGCCTACGAGCAGTACTTC. V gene TRBV30 combines with J gene TRBJ2-7; no clear D gene. The CDR3 contains 12 residues. With 0 bases removed from V and 2 bases from J, the gap between germline ends came to 5 bases. Germline CDR1 reads GTSNPN; CDR2 reads SVGIG (reference sequence).

This clonotype was observed many times. The chain combines TRBV5-1 with TRBJ2-7; D gene uncertain. The CDR3 contains 13 residues. Germline V gives CDR1 SGHRS, CDR2 YFSETQ. Trimming took off 0 bases at V and 5 bases at J, with 9 bases between the two ends. CDR3 bases: TGCGCCAGCAGCTTGGCCGGATTAAACGAGCAGTACTTC. The encoded protein is CASSLAGLNEQYF.

The chain has TRBV6-1 and TRBJ1-5, with 8 bases fitting TRBD1. There are 16 residues in the CDR3. Germline CDR1 MNHNS, CDR2 SASEGT. V lost 5 bases and J lost 2; bases outside the gene matches: 8. The DNA for the CDR3 is TGTGCCAGCAGTCAACCTACGACAGGGGGCAATCAGCCCCAGCATTTT. Its protein product is CASSQPTTGGNQPQHF.

This clonotype was found a few times. The chain has TRBV5-6 and TRBJ2-2; 10 bases fit TRBD2. Unmatched junction bases numbered 5, after V lost 1 base and J lost 5 bases. CDR1 is SGHDT, CDR2 YYEEEE, per germline. This CDR3 is built from 16 residues. The CDR3 loop is CASSLPDSGGTGELFF. For the CDR3, the DNA is TGTGCCAGCAGCTTGCCCGATAGCGGGGGGACCGGGGAGCTGTTTTTT.

The J gene is TRBJ2-5, the V gene TRBV28, with 8 bases identical to TRBD2. Germline CDR1 is MDHEN and CDR2 is SYDVKM. The CDR3 is 15 amino acids. V trimming: 2 bases; J trimming: 4 bases; junction bases outside the gene matches: 6. CDR3 sequence reads: CASSLAGGFSETQYF. The CDR3 DNA reads as TGTGCCAGCAGTTTAGCGGGAGGTTTCTCAGAGACCCAGTACTTC.

There are many counts of this clonotype. The genes are TRBV18 and TRBJ1-1, with 8 bases lining up with TRBD1. This CDR3 contains 15 residues. CDR1 is KGHSH and CDR2 is LQKENI in the germline V gene. V shed 5 bases and J 4 bases; nucleotides not matched to a gene: 9. The CDR3 protein is CASSARQGLGTEAFF. CDR3 nucleotide sequence: TGTGCCAGCTCAGCCCGACAGGGGTTGGGCACTGAAGCTTTCTTT.

About this clonotype itself: This may be a read error: a much more frequent sequence differs by one nucleotide. The chain joins TRBV2 to TRBJ1-2; TRBD1 matches at 8 bases. Germline values: CDR1 SNHLY, CDR2 FYNNEI. The CDR3 spans 12 residues. The DNA of the CDR3 is TGTGCCATTGGGACAGGAGGCTATGACTACACCTTC. Its protein product is CAIGTGGYDYTF. Filled out from reference TRBV2 and TRBJ1-2, the complete variable domain reads EPEVTQTPSHQVTQMGQEVILRCVPISNHLYFYWYRQILGQKVEFLVSFYNNEISEKSEIFDDQFSVERPDGSNFTLKIRSTKLEDSAMYFCAIGTGGYDYTFGSGTRLTVV.

This clonotype was counted ten times or more. The rearrangement joins TRBV29-1 to TRBJ2-7; D possibly corresponds to TRBD1 (5 bases). The V end lost 4 bases, the J end lost 2 bases, and 9 bases lay between the germline ends. The CDR3 totals 12 residues. Germline V gene sequence: CDR1 SQVTM, CDR2 ANQGSEA. The CDR3 is CSVGQGTYEQYF. The CDR3 DNA sequence: TGCAGCGTTGGGCAGGGAACCTACGAGCAGTACTTC.

The rearrangement links TRBV4-1 to TRBJ2-7; the match to TRBD1 covers 9 bases. The V gene end was trimmed by 5 bases and the J gene end by 7 bases; junction bases not matched to a gene: 9. There are 14 residues in the CDR3. Germline CDR1 and CDR2: MGHRA and YSYEKL. CDR3 protein: CASSYGQGIGEQYF. The CDR3 region has the DNA TGCGCCAGCAGCTATGGACAGGGGATAGGGGAGCAGTACTTC.